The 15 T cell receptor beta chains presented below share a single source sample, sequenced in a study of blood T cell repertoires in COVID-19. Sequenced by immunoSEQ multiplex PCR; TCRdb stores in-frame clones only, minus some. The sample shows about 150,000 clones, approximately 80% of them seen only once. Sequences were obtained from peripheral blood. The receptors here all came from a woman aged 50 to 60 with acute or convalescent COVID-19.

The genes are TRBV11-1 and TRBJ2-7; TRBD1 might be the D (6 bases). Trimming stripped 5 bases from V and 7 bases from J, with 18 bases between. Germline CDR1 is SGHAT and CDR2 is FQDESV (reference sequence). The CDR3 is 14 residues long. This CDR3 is CASSPLQGVGEQYF. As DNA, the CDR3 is TGTGCCAGCAGCCCGCTACAGGGAGTGGGGGAGCAGTACTTC.

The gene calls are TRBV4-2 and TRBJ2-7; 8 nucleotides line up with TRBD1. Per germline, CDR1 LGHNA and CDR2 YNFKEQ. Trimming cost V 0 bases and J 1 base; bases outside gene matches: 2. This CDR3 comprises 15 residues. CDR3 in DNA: TGTGCCAGCAGCCAAGAGGACAGGGTATCCTACGAGCAGTACTTC. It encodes CASSQEDRVSYEQYF.

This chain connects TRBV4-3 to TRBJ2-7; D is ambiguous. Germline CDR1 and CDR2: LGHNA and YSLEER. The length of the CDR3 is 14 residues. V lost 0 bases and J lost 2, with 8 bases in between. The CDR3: CASSQDAGPYEQYF. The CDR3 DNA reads TGCGCCAGCAGCCAAGATGCAGGCCCCTACGAGCAGTACTTC.

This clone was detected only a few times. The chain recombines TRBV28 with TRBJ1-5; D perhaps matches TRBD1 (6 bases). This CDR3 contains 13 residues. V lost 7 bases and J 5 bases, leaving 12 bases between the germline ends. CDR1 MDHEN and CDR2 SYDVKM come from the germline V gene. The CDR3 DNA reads TGTGCCAGCACATTACAGGGAGATCAGCCCCAGCATTTT. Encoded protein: CASTLQGDQPQHF.

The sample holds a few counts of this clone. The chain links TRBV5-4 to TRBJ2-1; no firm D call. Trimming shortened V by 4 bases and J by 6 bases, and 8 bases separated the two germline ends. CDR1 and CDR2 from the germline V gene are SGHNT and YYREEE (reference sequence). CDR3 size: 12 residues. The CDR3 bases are TGTGCCAGCAGCCCCTACGGCAATGAGCAGTTCTTC. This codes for CASSPYGNEQFF. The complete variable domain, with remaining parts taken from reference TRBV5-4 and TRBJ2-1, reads ETGVTQSPTHLIKTRGQQVTLRCSSQSGHNTVSWYQQALGQGPQFIFQYYREEENGRGNFPPRFSGLQFPNYSSELNVNALELDDSALYLCASSPYGNEQFFGPGTRLTVL.

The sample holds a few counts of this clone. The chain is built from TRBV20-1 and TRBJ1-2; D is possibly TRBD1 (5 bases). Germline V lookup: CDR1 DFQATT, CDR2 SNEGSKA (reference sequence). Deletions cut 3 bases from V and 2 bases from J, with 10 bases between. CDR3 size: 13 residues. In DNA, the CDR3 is TGCAGTGCTAGTATCGGGGGGAACTATGGCTACACCTTC. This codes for CSASIGGNYGYTF.

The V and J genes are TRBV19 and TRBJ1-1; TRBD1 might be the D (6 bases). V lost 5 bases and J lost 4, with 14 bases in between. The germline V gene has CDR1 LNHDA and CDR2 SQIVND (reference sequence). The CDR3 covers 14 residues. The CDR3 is CASSLQGGGTEAFF. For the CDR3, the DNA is TGTGCCAGTAGTTTACAGGGTGGTGGCACTGAAGCTTTCTTT.

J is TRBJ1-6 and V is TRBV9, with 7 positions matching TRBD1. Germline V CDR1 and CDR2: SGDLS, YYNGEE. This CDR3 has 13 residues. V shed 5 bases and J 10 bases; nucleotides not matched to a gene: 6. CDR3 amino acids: CASSGDSRSPLHF. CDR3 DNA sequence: TGTGCCAGCAGTGGGGACAGTCGCTCACCCCTCCACTTT.

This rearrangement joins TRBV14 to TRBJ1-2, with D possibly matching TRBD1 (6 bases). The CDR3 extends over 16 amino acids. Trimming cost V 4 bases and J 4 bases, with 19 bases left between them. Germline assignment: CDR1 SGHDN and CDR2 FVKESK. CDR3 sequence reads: CASSPISRGKGYGYTF. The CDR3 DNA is TGTGCCAGCAGCCCTATTTCCAGGGGTAAGGGCTATGGCTACACCTTC. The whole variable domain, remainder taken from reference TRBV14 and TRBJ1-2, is EAGVTQFPSHSVIEKGQTVTLRCDPISGHDNLYWYRRVMGKEIKFLLHFVKESKQDESGMPNNRFLAERTGGTYSTLKVQPAELEDSGVYFCASSPISRGKGYGYTFGSGTRLTVV.

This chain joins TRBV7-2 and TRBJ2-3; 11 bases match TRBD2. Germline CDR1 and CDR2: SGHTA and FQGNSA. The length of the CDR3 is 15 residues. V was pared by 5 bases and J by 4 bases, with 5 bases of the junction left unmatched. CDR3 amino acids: CASSTSGSVADTQYF. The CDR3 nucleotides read TGTGCCAGCAGCACTAGCGGGAGCGTCGCAGATACGCAGTATTTT.

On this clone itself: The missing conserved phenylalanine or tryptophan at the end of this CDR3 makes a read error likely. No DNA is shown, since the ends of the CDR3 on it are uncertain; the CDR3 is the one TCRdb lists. CDR3: CASSEPRTRRLRC. The chain combines TRBV2 with TRBJ2-7; the table names TRBD2, a call not compared with the DNA. With termini counted, the CDR3 has 13 amino acids. Germline CDR1 and CDR2: SNHLY and FYNNEI.

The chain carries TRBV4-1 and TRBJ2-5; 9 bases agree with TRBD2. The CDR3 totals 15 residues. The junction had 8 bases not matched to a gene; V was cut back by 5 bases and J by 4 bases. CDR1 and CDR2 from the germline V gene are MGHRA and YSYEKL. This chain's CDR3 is CASSIVAGVPETQYF. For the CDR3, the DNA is TGCGCCAGCAGCATAGTAGCGGGAGTACCAGAGACCCAGTACTTC.

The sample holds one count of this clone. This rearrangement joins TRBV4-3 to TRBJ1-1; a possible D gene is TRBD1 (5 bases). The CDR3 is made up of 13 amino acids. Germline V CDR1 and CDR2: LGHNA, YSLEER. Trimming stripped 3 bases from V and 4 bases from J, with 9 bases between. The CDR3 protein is CASSQQGSTEAFF. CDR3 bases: TGCGCCAGCAGCCAGCAGGGTAGCACTGAAGCTTTCTTT.

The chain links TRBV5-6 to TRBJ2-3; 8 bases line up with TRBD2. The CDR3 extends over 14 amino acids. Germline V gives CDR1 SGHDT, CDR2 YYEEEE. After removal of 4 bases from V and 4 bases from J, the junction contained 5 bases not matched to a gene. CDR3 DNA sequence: TGTGCCAGCAGCCTTCCGGGAGGGGCAGATACGCAGTATTTT. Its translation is CASSLPGGADTQYF. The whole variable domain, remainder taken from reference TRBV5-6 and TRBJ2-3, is DAGVTQSPTHLIKTRGQQVTLRCSPKSGHDTVSWYQQALGQGPQFIFQYYEEEERQRGNFPDRFSGHQFPNYSSELNVNALLLGDSALYLCASSLPGGADTQYFGPGTRLTVL.

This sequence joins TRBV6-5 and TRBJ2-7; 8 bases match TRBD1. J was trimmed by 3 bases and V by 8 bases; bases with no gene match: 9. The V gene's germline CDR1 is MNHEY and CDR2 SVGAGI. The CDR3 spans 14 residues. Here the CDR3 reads CASGIRDRSYEQYF. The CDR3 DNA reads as TGTGCCAGCGGAATCCGGGACAGGAGCTACGAGCAGTACTTC.